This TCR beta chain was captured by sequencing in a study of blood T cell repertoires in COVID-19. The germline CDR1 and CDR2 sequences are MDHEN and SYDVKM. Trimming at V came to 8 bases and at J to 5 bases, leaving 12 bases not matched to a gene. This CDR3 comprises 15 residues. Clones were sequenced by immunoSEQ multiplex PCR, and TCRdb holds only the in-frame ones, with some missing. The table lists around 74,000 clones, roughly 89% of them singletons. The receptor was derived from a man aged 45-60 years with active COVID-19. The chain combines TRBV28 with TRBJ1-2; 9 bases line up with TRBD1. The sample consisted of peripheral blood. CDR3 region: CASLDGDRVRYGYTF. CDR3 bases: TGTGCCAGCCTCGACGGGGACAGGGTTAGGTATGGCTACACCTTC.